The 25 T cell receptor beta chains reported below all come from one sample, sequenced in a study of monozygotic twins with inflammatory bowel disease. TCRdb reworked the 5' RACE reads into one entry per CDR3 protein, no DNA. The sample holds 200,000 to 250,000 distinct CDR3 sequences. The specimen was blood. Receptors originate from a human donor with ulcerative colitis or Crohn's disease, or a healthy co-twin of an affected twin (not recorded which).

V is TRBV13 and J is TRBJ2-5; the D call of TRBD1 rests on TCRdb alone, since no DNA is present to check it. CDR3 size: 17 residues. CDR1 is PRHDT, CDR2 FYEKMQ, per germline (reference sequence). The CDR3: CASSFSLTVGGRETQYF.

CDR3 residues: CASSVGTGPFTGELFF. The chain carries TRBV9 and TRBJ2-2; TCRdb indicates TRBD1, and absent DNA this call remains unverified. CDR1 is SGDLS, CDR2 YYNGEE, per germline. CDR3 length: 16 residues.

The chain joins TRBV20-1 to TRBJ1-1; TCRdb calls TRBD1, which cannot be checked without DNA. The V gene's germline CDR1 is DFQATT and CDR2 SNEGSKA (reference sequence). The CDR3 is 14 amino acids. The CDR3 spells CSASPPPGNTEAFF.

This sequence joins TRBV12-3 or TRBV12-4 and TRBJ2-1; TCRdb proposes TRBD1, but this gene call is untestable without DNA. The CDR3 runs to 15 residues. The CDR3 loop reads CASSPNSVVRHEQFF.

The gene calls are TRBV6-5 and TRBJ2-7. The CDR3 runs 15 residues. Germline-derived CDR1 and CDR2 are MNHEY and SVGAGI. The CDR3 here is CASSYSTGDSYEQYF.

CDR3 residues: CSVEDRAAGDYGYTF. The V and J genes are TRBV29-1 and TRBJ1-2. Germline lookup yields CDR1 SQVTM and CDR2 ANQGSEA. The CDR3 sequence is 15 residues long.

The V call is TRBV4-3, the J call TRBJ2-5; TCRdb's D call, TRBD1, is unchecked because there is no DNA. The CDR3 is 16 residues long. Germline loops: CDR1 LGHNA, CDR2 YSLEER. CDR3 region: CASSQGGSGAQETQYF.

V is TRBV28 and J is TRBJ1-2. This CDR3 region has 13 residues. Germline-derived CDR1 and CDR2 are MDHEN and SYDVKM. The CDR3 sequence: CASSLRSYYGYTF.

The chain joins TRBV2 to TRBJ1-5. This CDR3 has 15 residues. Germline-derived CDR1 and CDR2 are SNHLY and FYNNEI. This chain's CDR3 is CASSEAGFGNQPQHF.

The chain has TRBV28 and TRBJ2-5; TCRdb's assignment of TRBD2 cannot be checked, as there is no DNA. Germline V gene sequence: CDR1 MDHEN, CDR2 SYDVKM. The CDR3 has 11 residues. CDR3 loop: CASKGEGTQYF.

This chain uses TRBV7-6 with TRBJ2-1; TCRdb designates TRBD2, a call that cannot be tested without DNA. This CDR3 contains 18 residues. The germline V gene encodes CDR1 SGHVS and CDR2 FNYEAQ. The CDR3 sequence is CASSLEELARKRDNEQFF.

J is TRBJ1-1 and V is TRBV7-3; the D gene TCRdb calls, TRBD1, cannot be checked with no DNA. CDR3 length: 17 residues. Germline V gene sequence: CDR1 SGHTA, CDR2 FQGTGA. The CDR3 is CASSPSDTGLANTEAFF. The whole variable domain, filled in from reference TRBV7-3 and TRBJ1-1, reads GAGVSQTPSNKVTEKGKYVELRCDPISGHTALYWYRQSLGQGPEFLIYFQGTGAADDSGLPNDRFFAVRPEGSVSTLKIQRTERGDSAVYLCASSPSDTGLANTEAFFGQGTRLTVV.

The chain combines TRBV5-1 with TRBJ2-1; the D gene TCRdb calls, TRBD2, cannot be checked with no DNA. Per germline, CDR1 SGHRS and CDR2 YFSETQ. This CDR3 has 16 amino acids. CDR3 protein: CASSLLAASSYNEHFF. The full variable domain, its missing parts supplied by reference TRBV5-1 and TRBJ2-1, is KAGVTQTPRYLIKTRGQQVTLSCSPISGHRSVSWYQQTPGQGLQFLFEYFSETQRNKGNFPGRFSGRQFSNSRSEMNVSTLELGDSALYLCASSLLAASSYNEHFFGPGTRLTVL.

The gene calls are TRBV20-1 and TRBJ1-5. This CDR3 is 14 amino acids long. Germline V gene lookup returns CDR1 DFQATT and CDR2 SNEGSKA (reference sequence). The CDR3 region is CSARDARSNQPQHF.

The J gene is TRBJ1-5, the V gene TRBV28; TCRdb names TRBD1, which stays unverified in the absence of DNA. CDR1 MDHEN and CDR2 SYDVKM come from the germline V gene. The CDR3 runs to 16 residues. CDR3: CASSLLRTGGDQPQHF. Combining the CDR3 with reference TRBV28 and TRBJ1-5 gives the whole variable domain DVKVTQSSRYLVKRTGEKVFLECVQDMDHENMFWYRQDPGLGLRLIYFSYDVKMKEKGDIPEGYSVSREKKERFSLILESASTNQTSMYLCASSLLRTGGDQPQHFGDGTRLSIL.

The chain employs TRBV7-8 and TRBJ2-2; TCRdb lists TRBD1, though no DNA is available to test this call. The CDR3 sequence is 15 residues long. Germline values: CDR1 SGHVS, CDR2 FQNEAQ. CDR3 amino acids: CASSLGAQGTGELFF.

The chain combines TRBV18 with TRBJ1-2; no DNA is available, so the TRBD1 call from TCRdb remains unchecked. Germline CDR1 KGHSH, CDR2 LQKENI. The CDR3 extends over 15 amino acids. CDR3 region: CASSPAPTGIYGYTF. The variable domain in full, with the rest retrieved from reference TRBV18 and TRBJ1-2, is NAGVMQNPRHLVRRRGQEARLRCSPMKGHSHVYWYRQLPEEGLKFMVYLQKENIIDESGMPKERFSAEFPKEGPSILRIQQVVRGDSAAYFCASSPAPTGIYGYTFGSGTRLTVV.

The chain links TRBV9 to TRBJ1-5; TCRdb returns TRBD1, unconfirmable since there is no DNA. Germline V gene sequence: CDR1 SGDLS, CDR2 YYNGEE. This CDR3 region has 14 residues. The CDR3 region is CASSDRGGNQPQHF.

The chain joins TRBV11-2 to TRBJ2-5; TCRdb indicates TRBD1, and absent DNA this call remains unverified. Looked up from germline, CDR1 is SGHAT and CDR2 is FQNNGV. This CDR3 comprises 15 residues. This CDR3 reads CASNRRGGQGETQYF.

The chain couples TRBV11-2 to TRBJ1-1. The CDR3 consists of 17 residues. Germline V gives CDR1 SGHAT, CDR2 FQNNGV. CDR3 residues: CASSLGMGTWENTEAFF.

The V gene is TRBV9, the J gene TRBJ2-3; TCRdb's assignment of TRBD1 cannot be checked, as there is no DNA. The CDR3 covers 16 residues. Per the germline V gene, CDR1 is SGDLS and CDR2 is YYNGEE. This CDR3 is CASSVGLGISTDTQYF.

The J gene is TRBJ1-5, the V gene TRBV20-1; TCRdb's D call, TRBD1, is unchecked because there is no DNA. Germline loops: CDR1 DFQATT, CDR2 SNEGSKA (reference sequence). The CDR3 length is 15 residues. The CDR3 is CSASTGGQNNQPQHF.

V usage is TRBV6-5 and J usage is TRBJ1-2; TCRdb designates TRBD1, a call that cannot be tested without DNA. The CDR3 is 15 residues long. The germline CDR1 and CDR2 sequences are MNHEY and SVGAGI. CDR3 protein: CASSYLRQDLYGYTF.

The rearrangement joins TRBV4-3 to TRBJ2-7. Germline CDR1 LGHNA, CDR2 YSLEER. The CDR3 is 14 amino acids. This CDR3 reads CASSSSGSAYEQYF.

The rearrangement links TRBV19 to TRBJ1-2; the TRBD1 assignment by TCRdb is unverifiable without DNA. From germline, CDR1 is LNHDA and CDR2 SQIVND (reference sequence). The CDR3 loop spans 14 amino acids. The CDR3 reads CASSVQGGNIGYTF.